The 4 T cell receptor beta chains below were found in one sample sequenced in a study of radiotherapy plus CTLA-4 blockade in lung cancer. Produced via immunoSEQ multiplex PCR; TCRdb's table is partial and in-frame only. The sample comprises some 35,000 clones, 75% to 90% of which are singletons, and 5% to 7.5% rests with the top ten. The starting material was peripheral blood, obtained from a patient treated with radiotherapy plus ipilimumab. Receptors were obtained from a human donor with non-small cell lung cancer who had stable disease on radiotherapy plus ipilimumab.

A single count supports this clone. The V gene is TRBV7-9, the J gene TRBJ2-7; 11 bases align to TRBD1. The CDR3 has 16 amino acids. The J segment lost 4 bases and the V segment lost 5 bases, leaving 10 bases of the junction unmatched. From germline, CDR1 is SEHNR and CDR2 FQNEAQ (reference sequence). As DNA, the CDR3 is TGTGCCAGCAGCCCCCGGGACAGGGGGGTTGGGTACGAGCAGTACTTC. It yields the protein CASSPRDRGVGYEQYF.

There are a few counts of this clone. CDR3 sequence: CASSTGQVNEKLFF. In DNA form, the CDR3 reads TGTGCCAGCAGCACCGGACAGGTTAATGAAAAACTGTTTTTT. The chain has TRBV4-2 and TRBJ1-4; 7 bases line up with TRBD1. This CDR3 spans 14 amino acids. Germline assignment: CDR1 LGHNA and CDR2 YNFKEQ. V dropped 5 bases and J dropped 4; count of bases not matched to a gene: 4.

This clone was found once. CDR3 in amino acids: CASSAYSSGRPFEQYF. CDR3 DNA sequence: TGTGCCAGTAGTGCATACTCTAGCGGCCGCCCCTTCGAGCAGTACTTC. The J gene is TRBJ2-7, the V gene TRBV19, with 7 bases identical to TRBD2. Germline trimming cut 5 bases from V and 6 bases from J; bases unmatched to any gene: 16. CDR1 and CDR2 (germline): LNHDA, SQIVND (reference sequence). The CDR3 is 16 residues long.

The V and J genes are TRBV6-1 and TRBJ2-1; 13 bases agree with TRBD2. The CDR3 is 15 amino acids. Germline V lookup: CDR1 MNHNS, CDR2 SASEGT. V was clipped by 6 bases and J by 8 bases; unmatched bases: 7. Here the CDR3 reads CASRAGTSGNYEQFF. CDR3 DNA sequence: TGTGCCAGCAGGGCCGGGACTAGCGGGAACTATGAGCAGTTCTTC.